Listed here are 10 T cell receptor beta chains from one sample, sequenced in a study of OX40 agonist ivuxolimab in advanced cancers. Profiled with immunoSEQ multiplex PCR; TCRdb holds only in-frame clones, not every one. This sample has approximately 12,000 clones; about three quarters occur once, and the top ten carry about 10%. The sequenced sample was CD4+ or CD8+ T cells sorted from blood, obtained in a trial of the OX40 agonist ivuxolimab. These TCRs come from an adult with an advanced solid tumor such as melanoma, head and neck, liver or kidney cancer.

This clone was observed a few times. V gene TRBV7-2 combines with J gene TRBJ1-5, with D unclear. Germline values: CDR1 SGHTA, CDR2 FQGNSA. V dropped 0 bases and J dropped 3 bases, with 9 bases sitting between them. This CDR3 is 15 amino acids long. The CDR3 protein is CASSLAKENNQPQHF. CDR3 DNA sequence: TGTGCCAGCAGCTTAGCTAAGGAGAACAATCAGCCCCAGCATTTT.

This chain connects TRBV5-1 to TRBJ2-7; the match to TRBD1 covers 9 bases. Germline CDR1 and CDR2: SGHRS and YFSETQ. V lost 4 bases, J lost 4 bases, and 12 bases stayed unmatched. The CDR3 covers 16 residues. The CDR3 protein is CASSGGDRVDSYEQYF. The CDR3 nucleotides read TGCGCCAGCAGCGGGGGGGACAGGGTCGATTCGTACGAGCAGTACTTC.

In its sample, this clone ranks as medium-sized. The CDR3 here is CASSQERQGGTEAFF. The CDR3 nucleotides read TGCGCCAGCAGCCAAGAAAGGCAGGGGGGCACTGAAGCTTTCTTT. The rearrangement uses TRBV4-1 and TRBJ1-1; TRBD1 matches 7 bases. This CDR3 has 15 amino acids. Germline V gene lookup returns CDR1 MGHRA and CDR2 YSYEKL. V shed 0 bases, J shed 4 bases, and the junction held 5 bases outside the gene matches.

Only a few counts were recorded for this clone. The chain employs TRBV5-6 and TRBJ2-7; unclear D gene. Trimming removed 0 bases from V and 0 bases from J, with 13 bases in between. This CDR3 region has 16 residues. Germline CDR1 is SGHDT and CDR2 is YYEEEE. CDR3 DNA sequence: TGTGCCAGCAGCTTGGAAGGCGGCCCAAGCTCCTACGAGCAGTACTTC. Translation gives CASSLEGGPSSYEQYF.

Judged by abundance, this clone is medium-sized (0.01 to 0.1%). The V and J genes are TRBV18 and TRBJ2-3, with 9 bases that match TRBD2. J lost 6 bases, V lost 2 bases, and 6 bases had no gene match. Germline CDR1 and CDR2: KGHSH and LQKENI. The CDR3 totals 15 residues. The CDR3 DNA is TGTGCCAGCTCACCAGGGGCGGGAGGGCCGGATACGCAGTATTTT. As protein: CASSPGAGGPDTQYF.

The gene calls are TRBV29-1 and TRBJ2-2; tentatively, D is TRBD1 (5 bases). The CDR3 totals 14 residues. Trimming shortened V by 7 bases and J by 1 base, and 13 bases separated the two germline ends. Germline CDR1 SQVTM, CDR2 ANQGSEA. This chain's CDR3 is CSARHRMNTGELFF. For the CDR3, the DNA is TGCAGCGCCCGGCACAGGATGAACACCGGGGAGCTGTTTTTT.

This clone was counted a few times. The rearrangement links TRBV10-3 to TRBJ1-2, with 9 positions matching TRBD1. V lost 4 bases to trimming and J lost 1 base; unmatched junction nucleotides: 7. Germline values: CDR1 ENHRY, CDR2 SYGVKD. CDR3 length equals 16 residues. CDR3 sequence reads: CAISGRTGALNYGYTF. The CDR3 DNA is TGTGCCATCAGTGGTAGGACAGGGGCCCTTAACTATGGCTACACCTTC.

This clone was found once. The chain combines TRBV5-8 with TRBJ1-2; no definite D call. This CDR3 spans 14 amino acids. The V gene lost 0 bases and the J gene lost 1 base, with 7 bases spanning the gap. The germline gives CDR1 SGHTS, CDR2 YDEGEE. CDR3 bases: TGTGCCAGCAGCTTGGGGATGTTTAACTATGGCTACACCTTC. Translated: CASSLGMFNYGYTF.

This clone was seen a single time. The chain is built from TRBV28 and TRBJ2-7; 8 positions agree with TRBD1. This CDR3 region has 11 residues. Germline V lookup: CDR1 MDHEN, CDR2 SYDVKM. The CDR3: CATDRAYEQYF. The DNA for the CDR3 is TGTGCGACGGACAGGGCCTACGAGCAGTACTTC.

This clone is medium-sized by share. This chain's CDR3 is CASRVDYSNTGELFF. The CDR3 DNA reads TGTGCCAGTAGGGTGGATTACTCTAACACCGGGGAGCTGTTTTTT. V is TRBV19 and J is TRBJ2-2; no definite D call. Trimming shortened V by 6 bases and J by 2 bases, and 13 bases separated the two germline ends. This CDR3 spans 15 amino acids. CDR1 LNHDA and CDR2 SQIVND come from the germline V gene (reference sequence).